Following are 9 T cell receptor beta chains from one sample sequenced in a study of T cell responses to AZD1222 COVID-19 vaccine. Some clones are missing from TCRdb's copy, which holds only in-frame ones; the method was immunoSEQ multiplex PCR. The sample carries under 100,000 clones, approximately 90% recorded once. Material: peripheral blood, obtained on day 0 of AZD1222 vaccination. Every receptor here comes from an adult in good health.

This clone was counted between two and nine times. This chain joins TRBV30 and TRBJ1-2; 7 bases are shared with TRBD1. The CDR3 spans 14 residues. CDR1 GTSNPN and CDR2 SVGIG come from the germline V gene (reference sequence). With V trimmed by 4 bases and J by 0 bases, 5 bases remained unmatched. CDR3 residues: CAWTAGGANYGYTF. CDR3 coding DNA: TGTGCCTGGACCGCAGGGGGAGCTAACTATGGCTACACCTTC.

The rearrangement joins TRBV30 to TRBJ1-2; possible D gene TRBD1, 6 bases. The CDR3 is 15 amino acids. The V end was cut by 4 bases, the J end by 8 bases, with 23 bases between. CDR1 and CDR2 (germline): GTSNPN, SVGIG (reference sequence). Written as DNA, the CDR3 is TGTGCCTGGACCGTAAGGGGGACGGATCTCTCGGGCTACACCTTC. As protein: CAWTVRGTDLSGYTF.

The chain joins TRBV18 to TRBJ2-1; possible D gene TRBD2, 7 bases. Germline CDR1 is KGHSH and CDR2 is LQKENI. Trimming pared 11 bases from V and 9 bases from J, leaving 11 bases between. The CDR3 has 10 residues. Here the CDR3 reads CASAGAEQFF. The CDR3 DNA reads TGTGCCTCCGCGGGGGCTGAGCAGTTCTTC. The whole variable domain, remainder taken from reference TRBV18 and TRBJ2-1, is NAGVMQNPRHLVRRRGQEARLRCSPMKGHSHVYWYRQLPEEGLKFMVYLQKENIIDESGMPKERFSAEFPKEGPSILRIQQVVRGDSAAYFCASAGAEQFFGPGTRLTVL.

This clone was seen repeatedly, ten times or more. Other DNA sequences within the sample encode an identical CDR3. V usage is TRBV6-5 and J usage is TRBJ2-1; D might be TRBD1 (6 bases). Germline V gene lookup returns CDR1 MNHEY and CDR2 SVGAGI. V lost 6 bases, J lost 5 bases, and 11 bases lay in between. The CDR3 has 13 amino acids. The CDR3 loop is CASRPDRNNEQFF. The CDR3 DNA reads as TGTGCCAGCAGACCCGACAGGAACAATGAGCAGTTCTTC.

This clone came up once. The CDR3 sequence is CAIQPDPSYEQYF. The CDR3 region has the DNA TGTGCCATCCAACCGGATCCTTCCTACGAGCAGTACTTC. The chain couples TRBV10-3 to TRBJ2-7; D is unresolved. The germline V gene has CDR1 ENHRY and CDR2 SYGVKD. Trimming shortened V by 8 bases and J by 1 base, and 12 bases separated the two germline ends. The CDR3 is made up of 13 amino acids.

The chain combines TRBV19 with TRBJ1-3; 7 positions agree with TRBD1. The CDR3 totals 17 residues. Germline V gene data show CDR1 as LNHDA and CDR2 as SQIVND (reference sequence). V lost 5 bases, J lost 0 bases, and 10 bases stayed unmatched. Written as DNA, the CDR3 is TGTGCCAGTAGTCCTTACGGACAGGACCCCTCTGGAAACACCATATATTTT. It specifies CASSPYGQDPSGNTIYF.

The V call is TRBV11-2, the J call TRBJ1-3; D gene ambiguous. Germline V gives CDR1 SGHAT, CDR2 FQNNGV. The CDR3 runs to 13 residues. Trimming shortened V by 4 bases and J by 2 bases, and 6 bases separated the two germline ends. CDR3: CASSSNTGNTIYF. DNA of the CDR3: TGTGCCAGCAGCTCGAATACTGGAAACACCATATATTTT.

This sequence joins TRBV7-9 and TRBJ2-1; D is possibly TRBD1 or TRBD2 (6 bases each). Trimming took off 2 bases at V and 8 bases at J, with 16 bases between the two ends. The germline gives CDR1 SEHNR, CDR2 FQNEAQ (reference sequence). The CDR3 loop spans 15 amino acids. The CDR3 coding sequence is TGTGCCAGCAGCTTATTTGGGGGCGGGGCGGATGAGCAGTTCTTC. Translating gives CASSLFGGGADEQFF.

The chain employs TRBV2 and TRBJ1-3; no definite D call. Trimming removed 4 bases from V and 2 bases from J, with 12 bases in between. CDR3 length: 15 residues. CDR1 and CDR2 (germline): SNHLY, FYNNEI. The CDR3 region has the DNA TGTGCCAGCAGTGTAGAGGGTCGCCCTGGAAACACCATATATTTT. It translates to CASSVEGRPGNTIYF.